These 25 T cell receptor beta chains came from one sample sequenced in a study of monozygotic twins with inflammatory bowel disease. Using the 5' RACE reads, TCRdb records one entry per CDR3 protein without DNA. The data include roughly 140,000 distinct CDR3 sequences; the top ten clones carry roughly 2.5%. Sequences were obtained from blood. These receptors were taken from a human donor with ulcerative colitis or Crohn's disease, or a healthy co-twin of an affected twin (not recorded which).

The rearrangement uses TRBV29-1 and TRBJ2-1; without DNA, the TCRdb call of TRBD1 cannot be checked. The CDR3 sequence is 14 residues long. The germline V gene encodes CDR1 SQVTM and CDR2 ANQGSEA. CDR3 residues: CSVVDRGLYNEQFF.

The gene calls are TRBV19 and TRBJ2-1; the D gene TCRdb calls, TRBD1, cannot be checked with no DNA. Germline CDR1 reads LNHDA; CDR2 reads SQIVND (reference sequence). This CDR3 region has 14 residues. The CDR3 loop reads CASTPGQTNNEQFF.

V and J are TRBV5-1 and TRBJ2-3; without DNA, the TCRdb call of TRBD1 cannot be checked. Germline lookup yields CDR1 SGHRS and CDR2 YFSETQ. The CDR3 has 13 residues. CDR3 sequence reads: CASSLQQGDTQYF.

The chain couples TRBV5-6 to TRBJ2-2; the D call of TRBD1 rests on TCRdb alone, since no DNA is present to check it. The CDR3 has 13 amino acids. Germline CDR1 and CDR2: SGHDT and YYEEEE. The CDR3 loop reads CASSLRQGWELFF.

V gene TRBV5-5 combines with J gene TRBJ1-1. Germline lookup yields CDR1 SGHKS and CDR2 YYEKEE (reference sequence). This CDR3 spans 14 amino acids. The CDR3 reads CASSWDNMNTEAFF.

V and J are TRBV20-1 and TRBJ1-5; without DNA, the TCRdb call of TRBD1 cannot be checked. Germline V lookup: CDR1 DFQATT, CDR2 SNEGSKA (reference sequence). This CDR3 has 15 residues. CDR3 amino acids: CSVLPGTHPFLAQHF.

The gene calls are TRBV7-2 and TRBJ1-2; TCRdb picks TRBD1, but there is no DNA to check that call. The CDR3 consists of 13 residues. In germline, CDR1 is SGHTA, CDR2 FQGNSA. CDR3 in amino acids: CASSESPGQEHTF. Using reference TRBV7-2 and TRBJ1-2 for the parts outside the CDR3, the full variable domain is GAGVSQSPSNKVTEKGKDVELRCDPISGHTALYWYRQSLGQGLEFLIYFQGNSAPDKSGLPSDRFSAERTGGSVSTLTIQRTQQEDSAVYLCASSESPGQEHTFGSGTRLTVV.

The rearrangement uses TRBV20-1 and TRBJ2-2; TCRdb lists TRBD1, though no DNA is available to test this call. The germline CDR1 and CDR2 sequences are DFQATT and SNEGSKA (reference sequence). The CDR3 consists of 14 residues. This CDR3 reads CSARPGLETGELFF.

The chain has TRBV6-2 or TRBV6-3 and TRBJ2-1; TCRdb outputs TRBD1, but without DNA this stays unchecked. CDR1 and CDR2 from the germline V gene are MNHEY and SVGEGT. The length of the CDR3 is 15 residues. The CDR3 sequence: CASRGRGPAYNEQFF.

The gene calls are TRBV5-1 and TRBJ2-6; TCRdb gives TRBD1 as the D gene, but with no DNA this cannot be confirmed. Germline V gives CDR1 SGHRS, CDR2 YFSETQ. The CDR3 length is 18 residues. CDR3 sequence reads: CASSLRTGGLSGANVLTF.

The chain has TRBV5-1 and TRBJ2-7; the TCRdb D gene call, TRBD1, has no DNA to confirm it. The CDR3 totals 14 residues. CDR1 SGHRS and CDR2 YFSETQ come from the germline V gene. CDR3 in amino acids: CASSPGQELGEQYF.

This rearrangement joins TRBV7-2 to TRBJ2-2; as DNA is missing, the TRBD1 call by TCRdb cannot be tested. The CDR3 runs to 14 residues. Germline CDR1 reads SGHTA; CDR2 reads FQGNSA. The CDR3 spells CASSFVSQGGELFF.

The chain employs TRBV28 and TRBJ2-1. The CDR3 loop spans 14 amino acids. CDR1 is MDHEN and CDR2 is SYDVKM in the germline V gene. CDR3 in amino acids: CASSLRGSYNEQFF.

The rearrangement joins TRBV15 to TRBJ1-1. This CDR3 spans 16 amino acids. Germline CDR1 reads LNHNV; CDR2 reads YYDKDF (reference sequence). CDR3 protein: CATSRDQRRGFTEAFF.

This chain uses TRBV15 with TRBJ1-1; with no DNA, the TCRdb D assignment of TRBD1 cannot be verified. Germline V gene data show CDR1 as LNHNV and CDR2 as YYDKDF (reference sequence). The CDR3 covers 15 residues. This CDR3 reads CATTRDRVRNTEAFF.

This chain links TRBV4-2 with TRBJ2-7; TCRdb's assignment of TRBD1 cannot be checked, as there is no DNA. The CDR3 runs to 15 residues. The germline gives CDR1 LGHNA, CDR2 YNFKEQ. This chain's CDR3 is CASSPSDSYSYEQYF.

This sequence joins TRBV15 and TRBJ1-1; TCRdb designates TRBD1, a call that cannot be tested without DNA. Germline V gives CDR1 LNHNV, CDR2 YYDKDF (reference sequence). The CDR3 is made up of 14 amino acids. CDR3 protein: CATSRDSGGTEAFF.

This chain links TRBV20-1 with TRBJ2-3; lacking DNA, the TRBD2 call made by TCRdb goes unchecked. The CDR3 runs to 16 residues. In germline, CDR1 is DFQATT, CDR2 SNEGSKA (reference sequence). The CDR3 here is CSARDFGTSGVATQYF.

This rearrangement joins TRBV30 to TRBJ2-5. Germline CDR1 GTSNPN, CDR2 SVGIG (reference sequence). The CDR3 is 13 amino acids. The CDR3 reads CAWARLRQETQYF.

The chain joins TRBV4-2 to TRBJ2-3; TCRdb returns TRBD2, unconfirmable since there is no DNA. CDR1 is LGHNA and CDR2 is YNFKEQ in the germline V gene. The CDR3 spans 15 residues. CDR3 in amino acids: CASSHTGGITDTQYF.

This chain connects TRBV15 to TRBJ1-6. This CDR3 region has 16 residues. CDR1 is LNHNV and CDR2 is YYDKDF in the germline V gene (reference sequence). The CDR3 sequence: CATSRELPDINSPLHF.

The CDR3 sequence is CAWSWGLILSGNTIYF. The chain employs TRBV30 and TRBJ1-3; without DNA, the TCRdb call of TRBD1 cannot be checked. The CDR3 is 16 residues long. Germline V gene sequence: CDR1 GTSNPN, CDR2 SVGIG (reference sequence).

The genes are TRBV7-8 and TRBJ1-2; absent DNA, TCRdb's TRBD1 call cannot be checked. This CDR3 spans 15 amino acids. Germline V gives CDR1 SGHVS, CDR2 FQNEAQ. The CDR3 sequence: CASSLRRGRDHGYTF.

The rearrangement links TRBV6-2 or TRBV6-3 to TRBJ1-1; TCRdb names TRBD1, which stays unverified in the absence of DNA. CDR1 is MNHEY, CDR2 SVGEGT, per germline. This CDR3 spans 15 amino acids. The CDR3 spells CASSRWTGGNTEAFF.

This chain links TRBV5-4 with TRBJ2-3; TCRdb returns TRBD2, unconfirmable since there is no DNA. This CDR3 has 16 amino acids. Germline lookup yields CDR1 SGHNT and CDR2 YYREEE (reference sequence). The CDR3 region is CASSLWAGGGTDTQYF.